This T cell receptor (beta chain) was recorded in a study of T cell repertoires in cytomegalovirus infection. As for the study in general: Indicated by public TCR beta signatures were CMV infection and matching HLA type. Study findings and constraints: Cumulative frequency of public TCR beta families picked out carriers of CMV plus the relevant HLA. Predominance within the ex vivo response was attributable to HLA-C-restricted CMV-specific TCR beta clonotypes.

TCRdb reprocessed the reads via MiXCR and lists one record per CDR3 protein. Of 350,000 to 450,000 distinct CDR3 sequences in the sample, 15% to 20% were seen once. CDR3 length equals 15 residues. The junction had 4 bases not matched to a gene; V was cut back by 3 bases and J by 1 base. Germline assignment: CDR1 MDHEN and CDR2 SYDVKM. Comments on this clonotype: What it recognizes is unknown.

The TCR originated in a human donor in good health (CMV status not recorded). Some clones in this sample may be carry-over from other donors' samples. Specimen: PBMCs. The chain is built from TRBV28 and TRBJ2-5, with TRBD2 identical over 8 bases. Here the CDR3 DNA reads TGTGCCAGCAGTTTCTCCAGCGGGGGCCAAGAGACCCAGTACTTC. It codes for CASSFSSGGQETQYF.